These T cell receptor beta chains were read from a single sample in a study of response to subunit inactivated influenza vaccine. TCRdb redid the calling of the RT-PCR reads with MiXCR, one entry per CDR3 protein. The repertoire holds about 500,000 distinct CDR3 sequences, with 10% to 15% as singletons. This specimen consisted of PBMCs from blood, obtained about 40 days after vaccination. The receptors come from a man aged 45-65 years who received an inactivated influenza vaccine. The CDR3 runs from the conserved cysteine through the conserved F or W. The order of the fields is D gene, V gene, J gene, clone size, CDR3 protein, CDR3 DNA. A D gene is named only where the DNA matches it firmly. Size values are once, few and many counts, or a class for expanded clones, and some rows have none.

d_gene: NA
v_gene: TRBV2
j_gene: TRBJ1-4
abundance: NA
CDR3aa: CASSEDPSLKLFF
CDR3nt: TGTGCCAGCAGTGAAGATCCCTCGCTTAAACTGTTTTTT

d_gene: NA
v_gene: TRBV5-1
j_gene: TRBJ2-2
abundance: NA
CDR3aa: CASRGQEPTNTGELFF
CDR3nt: TGCGCCAGCAGGGGCCAGGAACCTACGAACACCGGGGAGCTGTTTTTT

d_gene: NA
v_gene: TRBV5-1
j_gene: TRBJ2-1
abundance: NA
CDR3aa: CASSFENRAENEQFF
CDR3nt: TGCGCCAGCAGCTTTGAGAACCGGGCGGAAAATGAGCAGTTCTTC

d_gene: NA
v_gene: TRBV21-1
j_gene: TRBJ2-1
abundance: NA
CDR3aa: CASSNQSGGASRYNEQFF
CDR3nt: TGTGCCAGCAGCAACCAGAGCGGGGGGGCCTCACGCTACAATGAGCAGTTCTTC

d_gene: NA
v_gene: TRBV12-3/TRBV12-4
j_gene: TRBJ1-5
abundance: many
CDR3aa: CASSLDSLNQPQHF
CDR3nt: TGTGCCAGCAGTTTGGACAGCCTCAATCAGCCCCAGCATTTT

d_gene: TRBD2
v_gene: TRBV6-2/TRBV6-3
j_gene: TRBJ2-1
abundance: few
CDR3aa: CASSYGRTSGSAYNEQFF
CDR3nt: TGTGCCAGCAGTTACGGTCGGACTAGCGGGAGCGCATACAATGAGCAGTTCTTC

d_gene: TRBD2
v_gene: TRBV6-1
j_gene: TRBJ2-5
abundance: NA
CDR3aa: CASNQRESGETQYF
CDR3nt: TGTGCCAGCAACCAGCGGGAGTCGGGGGAGACCCAGTACTTC

d_gene: NA
v_gene: TRBV20-1
j_gene: TRBJ2-3
abundance: NA
CDR3aa: CSARDLVFPHTQYF
CDR3nt: TGCAGTGCTAGAGACCTAGTTTTCCCGCATACGCAGTATTTT

d_gene: TRBD2
v_gene: TRBV12-3/TRBV12-4
j_gene: TRBJ2-3
abundance: few
CDR3aa: CASSFGMLAGTDTQYF
CDR3nt: TGTGCCAGCAGTTTCGGAATGCTAGCGGGCACAGATACGCAGTATTTT

d_gene: NA
v_gene: TRBV29-1
j_gene: TRBJ1-2
abundance: many
CDR3aa: CSVLNYGYTF
CDR3nt: TGCAGCGTTTTAAACTATGGCTACACCTTC

d_gene: TRBD2
v_gene: TRBV29-1
j_gene: TRBJ2-1
abundance: many
CDR3aa: CSVTLAGLNEQFF
CDR3nt: TGCAGCGTAACACTAGCGGGATTGAATGAGCAGTTCTTC

d_gene: TRBD1
v_gene: TRBV6-2/TRBV6-3
j_gene: TRBJ1-1
abundance: NA
CDR3aa: CASTIIPAGTGGSKTEAFF
CDR3nt: TGTGCCAGCACCATTATCCCTGCTGGGACAGGGGGTTCTAAGACTGAAGCTTTCTTT

d_gene: NA
v_gene: TRBV12-3/TRBV12-4
j_gene: TRBJ2-1
abundance: few
CDR3aa: CASSRQSYSYNEQFF
CDR3nt: TGTGCCAGCAGCCGACAGTCTTACTCCTACAATGAGCAGTTCTTC

d_gene: NA
v_gene: TRBV28
j_gene: TRBJ1-2
abundance: few
CDR3aa: CASSFQGLGYGYTF
CDR3nt: TGTGCCAGCAGTTTTCAGGGATTGGGCTATGGCTACACCTTC

d_gene: TRBD1
v_gene: TRBV12-3/TRBV12-4
j_gene: TRBJ2-3
abundance: NA
CDR3aa: CASSYDRGHFDTQYF
CDR3nt: TGTGCCAGCAGCTACGACAGGGGGCATTTCGATACGCAGTATTTT

d_gene: TRBD2
v_gene: TRBV20-1
j_gene: TRBJ2-2
abundance: NA
CDR3aa: CSASSGRALTGELFF
CDR3nt: TGCAGTGCCAGTAGCGGGAGGGCCTTAACCGGGGAGCTGTTTTTT

d_gene: NA
v_gene: TRBV10-3
j_gene: TRBJ1-2
abundance: NA
CDR3aa: CAISESGAGQWERYGYTF
CDR3nt: TGTGCCATCAGTGAGTCGGGGGCCGGCCAGTGGGAACGATATGGCTACACCTTC

d_gene: NA
v_gene: TRBV13
j_gene: TRBJ2-7
abundance: NA
CDR3aa: CASSLVTGEQYF
CDR3nt: TGTGCCAGCAGCTTGGTCACAGGGGAGCAGTACTTC

d_gene: NA
v_gene: TRBV6-4
j_gene: TRBJ2-3
abundance: NA
CDR3aa: CASSETGTADTQYF
CDR3nt: TGTGCCAGCAGTGAAACGGGAACGGCGGATACGCAGTATTTT

d_gene: NA
v_gene: TRBV7-8
j_gene: TRBJ2-3
abundance: NA
CDR3aa: CASSTIHARGTDTQYF
CDR3nt: TGTGCCAGCAGCACCATCCACGCGAGGGGCACAGATACGCAGTATTTT

d_gene: NA
v_gene: TRBV6-1
j_gene: TRBJ2-6
abundance: few
CDR3aa: CASSTSTGANVLTF
CDR3nt: TGTGCCAGCAGCACCAGTACTGGGGCCAACGTCCTGACTTTC

d_gene: NA
v_gene: TRBV20-1
j_gene: TRBJ1-1
abundance: many
CDR3aa: CSASHYTEAFF
CDR3nt: TGCAGTGCTAGCCACTACACTGAAGCTTTCTTT

d_gene: NA
v_gene: TRBV12-3/TRBV12-4
j_gene: TRBJ2-1
abundance: many
CDR3aa: CASSLSRPRFEQFF
CDR3nt: TGTGCCAGCAGTTTATCAAGGCCCAGGTTTGAGCAGTTCTTC

d_gene: TRBD2
v_gene: TRBV5-6
j_gene: TRBJ2-2
abundance: many
CDR3aa: CASSLGGRADTGELFF
CDR3nt: TGTGCCAGCAGCTTAGGCGGGAGGGCCGACACCGGGGAGCTGTTTTTT

d_gene: TRBD2
v_gene: TRBV7-2
j_gene: TRBJ2-1
abundance: few
CDR3aa: CASSLMGGSSYNEQFF
CDR3nt: TGTGCCAGCAGCTTAATGGGCGGGAGCTCCTACAATGAGCAGTTCTTC